The rows below give T cell receptor beta chains drawn from one sample of a study of cytomegalovirus exposure and HLA in healthy donors. Sequencing was performed with immunoSEQ multiplex PCR; in TCRdb, only in-frame clones are kept and a portion is missing. The sample includes about 77,000 clones. Sequenced sample: PBMCs. The receptors derive from a man aged 45-65 years in good health and CMV-seropositive. CDR3s include the opening cysteine and the closing phenylalanine or tryptophan. The D gene is left open where the match is weak.

TRBD2	TRBV27	TRBJ2-1	TGTGCCAGCAGTTTCAGCGGGAGGGCGTACAATGAGCAGTTCTTC	CASSFSGRAYNEQFF
TRBD1	TRBV5-1	TRBJ2-7	TGCGCCAGCAGGCCTACAGGGGGAAGCTACGAGCAGTACTTC	CASRPTGGSYEQYF
TRBD1	TRBV20-1	TRBJ1-3	TGCGGGACAGGAGAGGGAAACACCATATATTTT	CGTGEGNTIYF
TRBD1	TRBV7-8	TRBJ1-2	TGTGCCAGCAGCCCGGATTACAGGGGGCTCTTCGGGGGCTACACCTTC	CASSPDYRGLFGGYTF
.	TRBV29-1	TRBJ1-1	TGCAGCGTTGAAGAGGCCAGGAACACTGAAGCTTTCTTT	CSVEEARNTEAFF
.	TRBV11-2	TRBJ1-2	TGTGCCAGCAGCTTAGACCCCTCGGGGGGACGGGGCTACACCTTC	CASSLDPSGGRGYTF
.	TRBV29-1	TRBJ2-7	TGCAGCGTTTTGGACAGCACCTACGAGCAGTACTTC	CSVLDSTYEQYF
.	TRBV7-6	TRBJ2-6	TGTGCCAGCAGCTTAGTTGCAGGCCAGTACTCTGGGGCCAACGTCCTGACTTTC	CASSLVAGQYSGANVLTF
.	TRBV7-2	TRBJ1-1	TGTGCCAGCAGCCGGGAGGCAGACACTGAAGCTTTCTTT	CASSREADTEAFF
TRBD1	TRBV5-6	TRBJ1-1	TGTGCCAGCAGGAGACAGGGGGGGACTGAAGCTTTCTTT	CASRRQGGTEAFF
.	TRBV18	TRBJ2-1	TGTGCCAGCTCACCACCGTCCGTCGATGAGCAGTTCTTC	CASSPPSVDEQFF
.	TRBV18	TRBJ2-5	TGTGCCAGCTCACCACCTACCCTAGGAGAGACCCAGTACTTC	CASSPPTLGETQYF
.	TRBV10-1	TRBJ1-1	TGCGCCAGCAGGGACAGTCCGAACACTGAAGCTTTCTTT	CASRDSPNTEAFF
.	TRBV7-8	TRBJ1-4	TGTGCCAGCAGCTTAGTGGGAGGGGTTATTTATGAAAAACTGTTTTTT	CASSLVGGVIYEKLFF
.	TRBV6-5	TRBJ1-1	TGTGCCAGCAGTCCCCCCAGGGGTTTAAAGGAAGCTTTCTTT	CASSPPRGLKEAFF
TRBD1	TRBV13	TRBJ2-2	TGTGCCAGCAGCTCCCGGGACAGGGAGAACCCCGGGGAGCTGTTTTTT	CASSSRDRENPGELFF
.	TRBV14	TRBJ1-1	TGTGCCAGCAGCCAAAGAGACAGGCCGACTGAAGCTTTCTTT	CASSQRDRPTEAFF
.	TRBV29-1	TRBJ2-1	TGCAGCGTTGTAAGCCTTTTCCATTCCTCCTACAATGAGCAGTTCTTC	CSVVSLFHSSYNEQFF
.	TRBV6-1	TRBJ1-1	TGTGCCAGCAGTGAAATGGGGCGGAACACTGAAGCTTTCTTT	CASSEMGRNTEAFF
.	TRBV4-1	TRBJ1-1	TGCGCCAGCAGCCACGGACAGACGAACACTGAAGCTTTCTTT	CASSHGQTNTEAFF
TRBD1	TRBV5-4	TRBJ2-1	TGTGCCAGCAGCCCGAGGACAGGTTCTAGTGAGCAGTTCTTC	CASSPRTGSSEQFF
.	TRBV6-1	TRBJ2-7	TGTGCCAGCAGTGCTGGGGGGACCTACGAGCAGTACTTC	CASSAGGTYEQYF
.	TRBV2	TRBJ1-5	TGTGCCAGCAGTGAAACAGGCTATAGCAATCAGCCCCAGCATTTT	CASSETGYSNQPQHF
TRBD1	TRBV2	TRBJ2-3	TGTGCCAGCAGTTACAGGGGGACAGATACGCAGTATTTT	CASSYRGTDTQYF
.	TRBV6-5	TRBJ1-6	TGTGCCAGCAGTTACTCGACCCAGGCCGTCGATCTCCACTTT	CASSYSTQAVDLHF
.	TRBV7-6	TRBJ2-5	TGTGCCAGCAGCTTGGGGTGGGTCCAGAGGGGGGAGACCCAGTACTTC	CASSLGWVQRGETQYF
.	TRBV28	TRBJ1-6	TGTGCCAGCAGTTTAGGGGGGAGCGATTCACCCCTCCACTTT	CASSLGGSDSPLHF
TRBD1	TRBV6-6	TRBJ1-4	TGTGCCAGCAGTTACAGGGGGCCCGGTGAAAAACTGTTTTTT	CASSYRGPGEKLFF
.	TRBV5-1	TRBJ1-4	TGCGCCAGCCGTCCCTTGGGCGCAACTAATGAAAAACTGTTTTTT	CASRPLGATNEKLFF
TRBD1	TRBV5-1	TRBJ1-5	TGCGCCAGCAGCTTGGGGACAGGGTTAGGGCAGCCCCAGCATTTT	CASSLGTGLGQPQHF
.	TRBV5-8	TRBJ1-4	TGTGCCAGCAGCTCGGGCGGGATGACTAATGAAAAACTGTTTTTT	CASSSGGMTNEKLFF
.	TRBV5-6	TRBJ1-2	TGTGCCAGCAGCTTGGCCGATGGGGCCGGCTATGGCTACACCTTC	CASSLADGAGYGYTF
TRBD1	TRBV7-9	TRBJ1-2	TGTGCCAGCAGCTTCGGGACAGGGGCCAACTATGGCTACACCTTC	CASSFGTGANYGYTF
.	TRBV6-4	TRBJ1-1	TGTGCCAGCAGTGGTGGGGGGGCCGGTGAAGCTTTCTTT	CASSGGGAGEAFF
.	TRBV4-1	TRBJ1-1	TGCGCCAGCAGCCAAGAAGGGGGGGGTGAAGCTTTCTTT	CASSQEGGGEAFF
TRBD1	TRBV5-4	TRBJ1-1	TGTGCCAGCAGCCCGGGACAGGGAGAAACTGAAGCTTTCTTT	CASSPGQGETEAFF
.	TRBV5-1	TRBJ1-5	TGCGCCAGCAGCTTCGACAGGTGGAATCAGCCCCAGCATTTT	CASSFDRWNQPQHF
.	TRBV19	TRBJ1-5	TGTGCCAGTAGTATAGGAGACAGGTTCCATCAGCCCCAGCATTTT	CASSIGDRFHQPQHF
TRBD1	TRBV18	TRBJ2-6	TGTGCCAGCTCACCGGCAGGGGGCTCCCCTGGGGCCAACGTCCTGACTTTC	CASSPAGGSPGANVLTF
TRBD1	TRBV30	TRBJ2-2	TGTGCCTGGAGTGTGTCCCGGACAGGGGCGGGCACCGGGGAGCTGTTTTTT	CAWSVSRTGAGTGELFF
.	TRBV5-1	TRBJ2-1	TGCGCCAGCAGCATTGCCGCAACTGACAATGAGCAGTTCTTC	CASSIAATDNEQFF
.	TRBV18	TRBJ1-2	TGTGCCAGCTCCCAGGAGCTGGACTCTCATGGGCCGTACACCTTC	CASSQELDSHGPYTF
TRBD1	TRBV6-1	TRBJ1-6	TGTGCCAGCAGTGAAGCGACAGGGGCAAATTCACCCCTCCACTTT	CASSEATGANSPLHF
.	TRBV5-1	TRBJ1-1	TGCGCCAGCAGCTTGGGAGGGAGCGGCACTGAAGCTTTCTTT	CASSLGGSGTEAFF
.	TRBV7-2	TRBJ1-1	TGTGCCAGCAGCCCAACGACAGTGAACACTGAAGCTTTCTTT	CASSPTTVNTEAFF
.	TRBV27	TRBJ1-2	TGTGCCAGCAGTTCCCGACAGGCCCAGATGAATGGCTACACCTTC	CASSSRQAQMNGYTF
TRBD1	TRBV4-1	TRBJ1-6	TGCGCCAGCAGCTTCGAGAGGACAGGGGATTCACCCCTCCACTTT	CASSFERTGDSPLHF
TRBD1	TRBV18	TRBJ2-7	TGTGCCAGCTCACGTGCCGGGACAGGGGGCGCCCACGAGCAGTACTTC	CASSRAGTGGAHEQYF
TRBD1	TRBV5-1	TRBJ2-1	TGCGCCAGCAGCCCAGACAGGGGTTCAAGCAATGAGCAGTTCTTC	CASSPDRGSSNEQFF
TRBD1	TRBV18	TRBJ1-4	TGTGCCAGCTCAGCATACGGGACAGGGGATGAAAAACTGTTTTTT	CASSAYGTGDEKLFF
.	TRBV28	TRBJ1-5	TGTGCCAGCAGTTTAGGTTCCCTAAATCAGCCCCAGCATTTT	CASSLGSLNQPQHF
.	TRBV7-2	TRBJ2-3	TGTGCCAGCAGCTCCCAGACAAGAGGGCCAGATACGCAGTATTTT	CASSSQTRGPDTQYF
TRBD2	TRBV5-1	TRBJ2-2	TGCGCCGGCAGCTCGACTAGCGGGGGGGCTACCGGGGAGCTGTTTTTT	CAGSSTSGGATGELFF
TRBD1	TRBV19	TRBJ2-3	TGTGCCAGTAAGGGGACAGGGGACACAGATACGCAGTATTTT	CASKGTGDTDTQYF